This record looks at one TCR beta chain sequence and its context. This specimen comes from a study of blood T cell repertoires in COVID-19. As originally analysed: How many nucleated cells were present was estimated from reference gene primer amplification. Measured with immunoSEQ multiplex PCR; TCRdb has only the in-frame clones, and not every one. V and J calls and clone size are given by that table; D and trimming were obtained from the DNA. The table lists under 30,000 clones, 86% of them singletons. V lost 4 bases to trimming and J lost 0 bases, with 7 bases between them. Germline V gives CDR1 MNHEY, CDR2 SVGAGI. CDR3 length equals 14 residues.

Sequenced input: peripheral blood. The receptor's source is a human donor with acute or convalescent COVID-19. The donor label of this sample is uncertain. V usage is TRBV6-5 and J usage is TRBJ1-3; D gene uncertain. The CDR3 spells CASSSTGSGNTIYF. The CDR3 bases are TGTGCCAGCAGTTCGACGGGCTCTGGAAACACCATATATTTT.